This TCR beta chain was identified in a study of T-cell reconstitution after alpha-beta-depleted transplantation in children. The TCRbeta library was prepared with unique molecular identifiers. TCRdb re-called the PCR reads with MiXCR, one entry per CDR3 protein. This repertoire shows 210,000 or so distinct CDR3 sequences, around 9.9% found once; its top ten account for roughly 30%. V lost 8 bases to trimming and J lost 4 bases, with 23 bases between them. CDR3 length: 16 amino acids. In germline, CDR1 is SEHNR, CDR2 FQNEAQ (reference sequence). This clonotype was counted at least ten times. This rearrangement joins TRBV7-9 to TRBJ1-2; D is perhaps TRBD1 (5 bases). The source was PBMCs, collected before TCRalphabeta/CD19-depleted stem cell transplant. This receptor was identified in a child younger than two with acute myeloid leukemia, due to receive a stem cell transplant. In DNA form, the CDR3 reads TGTGCCAGCGAGGGTGGGACGGGTATCCTACTCTATGGCTACACCTTC. It specifies CASEGGTGILLYGYTF.